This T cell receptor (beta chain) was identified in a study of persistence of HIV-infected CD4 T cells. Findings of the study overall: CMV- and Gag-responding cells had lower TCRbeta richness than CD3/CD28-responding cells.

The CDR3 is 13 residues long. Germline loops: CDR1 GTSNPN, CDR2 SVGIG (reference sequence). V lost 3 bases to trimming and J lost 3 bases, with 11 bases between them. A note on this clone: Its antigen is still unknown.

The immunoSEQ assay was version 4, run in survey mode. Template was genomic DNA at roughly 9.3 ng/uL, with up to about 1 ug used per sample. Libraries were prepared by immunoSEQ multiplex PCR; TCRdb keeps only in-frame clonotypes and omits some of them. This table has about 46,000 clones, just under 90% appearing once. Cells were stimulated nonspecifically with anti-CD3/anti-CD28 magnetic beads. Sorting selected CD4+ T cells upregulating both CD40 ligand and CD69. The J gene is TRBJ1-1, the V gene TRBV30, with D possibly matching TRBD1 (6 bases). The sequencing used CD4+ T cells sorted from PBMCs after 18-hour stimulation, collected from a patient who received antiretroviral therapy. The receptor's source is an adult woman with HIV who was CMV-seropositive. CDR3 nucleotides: TGTGCCTGGAGACCGGGACAAGACACTGAAGCTTTCTTT. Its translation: CAWRPGQDTEAFF.